The clone carrying this TCR beta chain appeared a single time. Its specificity is unknown. This CDR3 is built from 15 residues. CDR1 SGHRS and CDR2 YFSETQ come from the germline V gene. The trim removed 4 bases at V and 1 base at J, leaving 7 bases unmatched. This entry comes from a study of a mutant IDH1 vaccine in newly diagnosed glioma. Turning to the study itself: Most patients had received both radiotherapy and temozolomide, the prior options being radiotherapy, temozolomide, or both. V12 came at week 35, V13 at week 47.

As for time point: week 47, end of study. Vaccination used 300 ug of mutant IDH1 20-mer peptide per dose, with topical imiquimod. Patients, over weeks 1, 3, 5, 7, 11, 15, 19 and 23, received a total of eight vaccinations. The donor cohort comprised cases of new WHO grade 3 or 4 IDH1-mutant, ATRX-lost astrocytoma. The data were produced by immunoSEQ multiplex PCR, yet TCRdb's version contains in-frame clones alone and is incomplete. The sample comprises about 50,000 clones, 76% of which are singletons, and about 4.9% rests with the top ten. The source of this sequence is a middle-aged woman with glioma. Some clones in this sample may be carry-over from other donors' samples. Sequencing was performed on PBMCs, taken from a glioma patient whose treatment included an IDH1 peptide vaccine. This sequence joins TRBV5-1 and TRBJ1-1, with 7 bases that match TRBD1. The chain's CDR3 is CASSAYGQANTEAFF. CDR3 bases: TGCGCCAGCAGCGCATACGGACAGGCGAACACTGAAGCTTTCTTT.